This record covers a single T cell receptor (beta chain). As yet, its antigen is unknown. TCRdb re-called the 5' RACE reads; one entry per CDR3 protein, DNA not given. Its table records about 400,000 distinct CDR3 sequences. This record comes from a study of T cells expressing NK-cell markers. Germline CDR1 LGHNT, CDR2 FRNRAP. The CDR3 contains 13 residues. Notes on the study in general: CD8+ T cells in over 5 donors included dominant NKG2C+ clonotypes at 1.0-7.0%. The study found these clonotypes also leading the CD3+CD56-NKG2C+ fraction in four donors.

The chain carries TRBV12-5 and TRBJ2-1; TCRdb designates TRBD1, a call that cannot be tested without DNA. The sequence came from a woman aged 45-59 years in good health. Sequencing used blood T cells: a sorted CD56 or NKG2C T cell subset, CD4+ or CD8+ T cells, or bulk PBMC T cells (not recorded which). This chain's CDR3 is CASVPGWDNEQFF.